A single sample is the source of the 19 T cell receptor beta chains below, sequenced in a study of long-term antiretroviral therapy in people with HIV. An immunoSEQ assay, version v3.0, was performed at survey level. TCRdb's copy holds only in-frame clones and misses some; the assay was immunoSEQ multiplex PCR. The sample has tens of thousands of clones, about 85% seen once. Specimen: unsorted PBMCs, collected 1.1 years after starting antiretroviral therapy. The receptors shown here come from a man aged 18 to 30 with HIV.

V usage is TRBV19 and J usage is TRBJ1-1; tentative D call: TRBD1 (6 bases). Germline CDR1 reads LNHDA; CDR2 reads SQIVND (reference sequence). The CDR3 is made up of 13 amino acids. V was trimmed by 5 bases and J by 7 bases, leaving 14 bases between them. CDR3 bases: TGTGCCAGTAGTCAAGGGACATCCAATGAAGCTTTCTTT. Protein sequence: CASSQGTSNEAFF. Full variable domain (rest looked up from reference TRBV19 and TRBJ1-1): DGGITQSPKYLFRKEGQNVTLSCEQNLNHDAMYWYRQDPGQGLRLIYYSQIVNDFQKGDIAEGYSVSREKKESFPLTVTSAQKNPTAFYLCASSQGTSNEAFFGQGTRLTVV.

The V call is TRBV10-2, the J call TRBJ1-1, with D hard to call. V lost 0 bases to trimming and J lost 5 bases, with 19 bases between them. This CDR3 is built from 17 residues. Germline CDR1 and CDR2: WSHSY and SAAADI. The CDR3 spells CASSESNGLRRDTEAFF. DNA of the CDR3: TGCGCCAGCAGTGAGTCGAATGGACTCCGAAGGGATACTGAAGCTTTCTTT.

In its sample, this clone was seen once. This chain links TRBV11-2 with TRBJ1-1; the D gene is possibly TRBD1 (6 bases). V was trimmed by 5 bases and J by 4 bases, leaving 11 bases between them. CDR1 SGHAT and CDR2 FQNNGV come from the germline V gene. The length of the CDR3 is 13 residues. CDR3 in amino acids: CASSLLQGTEAFF. The DNA of the CDR3 is TGTGCCAGCAGCCTACTACAGGGCACTGAAGCTTTCTTT.

The rearrangement uses TRBV9 and TRBJ1-1; D gene ambiguous. The CDR3 is 12 amino acids. Germline-derived CDR1 and CDR2 are SGDLS and YYNGEE. Trimming removed 4 bases from V and 7 bases from J, with 11 bases in between. This CDR3 reads CASSPVGSEAFF. CDR3 sequence (DNA): TGTGCCAGCAGCCCCGTTGGGAGTGAAGCTTTCTTT.

The chain is built from TRBV7-8 and TRBJ2-7; the D is unclear. V shed 2 bases and J shed 4 bases, with 15 bases lying between them. Germline V gene data show CDR1 as SGHVS and CDR2 as FQNEAQ. The CDR3 length is 15 residues. DNA of the CDR3: TGTGCCAGCAGCTTATTCTATGACGTGGCATACGAGCAGTACTTC. The encoded protein is CASSLFYDVAYEQYF.

For this clone: At one end, the junction sequence differs from germline, possibly due to a read error. The chain couples TRBV7-3 to TRBJ2-1; the D is unclear. Germline CDR1 is SGHTA and CDR2 is FQGTGA. CDR3 length equals 13 residues. The CDR3 nucleotides are TGTGCCAGCAGCTCCACCCCCTACGATGAGCAGTTCTTC. It yields the protein CASSSTPYDEQFF.

On this clone itself: This sample includes further DNA sequences coding for the same CDR3. The chain employs TRBV7-2 and TRBJ2-7, with D perhaps TRBD1 (6 bases). The CDR3 spans 15 residues. Trimming removed 1 base from V and 1 base from J, with 11 bases in between. Germline V gene lookup returns CDR1 SGHTA and CDR2 FQGNSA. The CDR3 nucleotides are TGTGCCAGCAGCTTAGGCAGGGGTGGGTCCTACGAGCAGTACTTC. This sequence encodes CASSLGRGGSYEQYF.

This rearrangement joins TRBV30 to TRBJ2-3; D not certain. Germline V gives CDR1 GTSNPN, CDR2 SVGIG (reference sequence). The CDR3 length is 11 residues. Trimming shortened V by 4 bases and J by 4 bases, and 6 bases separated the two germline ends. In DNA, the CDR3 is TGTGCCTGGACGACCTCAGATACGCAGTATTTT. Its protein is CAWTTSDTQYF. The variable domain in full, completed from reference TRBV30 and TRBJ2-3, reads SQTIHQWPATLVQPVGSPLSLECTVEGTSNPNLYWYRQAAGRGLQLLFYSVGIGQISSEVPQNLSASRPQDRQFILSSKKLLLSDSGFYLCAWTTSDTQYFGPGTRLTVL.

This clone was observed a handful of times. This chain joins TRBV5-1 and TRBJ1-2, with TRBD1 matching 8 bases. Germline V gene data show CDR1 as SGHRS and CDR2 as YFSETQ. The CDR3 runs 15 residues. V was pared by 3 bases and J by 5 bases, with 9 bases of the junction left unmatched. The chain's CDR3 is CASSSPGTGNYGYTF. The CDR3, as DNA: TGCGCCAGCAGCTCCCCCGGGACAGGAAATTATGGCTACACCTTC. The full variable domain, rest sourced from reference TRBV5-1 and TRBJ1-2, is KAGVTQTPRYLIKTRGQQVTLSCSPISGHRSVSWYQQTPGQGLQFLFEYFSETQRNKGNFPGRFSGRQFSNSRSEMNVSTLELGDSALYLCASSSPGTGNYGYTFGSGTRLTVV.

This clone has just a few counts. V gene TRBV29-1 combines with J gene TRBJ2-1, with 11 bases fitting TRBD2. The trim removed 7 bases at V and 2 bases at J, leaving 7 bases unmatched. The CDR3 contains 15 residues. The germline gives CDR1 SQVTM, CDR2 ANQGSEA. CDR3 region: CSAERLAGPYNEQFF. CDR3 bases: TGCAGCGCAGAGAGACTAGCGGGGCCCTACAATGAGCAGTTCTTC.

This sequence joins TRBV6-4 and TRBJ2-3; 9 positions match TRBD2. Germline CDR1 reads MRHNA; CDR2 reads SNTAGT. This CDR3 region has 15 residues. The V segment lost 5 bases and the J segment 0 bases; nucleotides outside the gene matches: 3. The CDR3 coding sequence is TGTGCCAGCAGTCCAGCGGGGGGCAGCACAGATACGCAGTATTTT. Translated, it gives CASSPAGGSTDTQYF.

The table lists this clone with a count of one. The V call is TRBV9, the J call TRBJ1-1; D is uncertain. The CDR3 covers 13 residues. CDR1 is SGDLS, CDR2 YYNGEE, per germline. Trimming pared 0 bases from V and 5 bases from J, leaving 8 bases between. The CDR3 region has the DNA TGTGCCAGCAGCGTAGGGAGGAAAACTGAAGCTTTCTTT. Translated, it gives CASSVGRKTEAFF.

V gene TRBV6-4 combines with J gene TRBJ2-3; D not certain. Trimming stripped 3 bases from V and 2 bases from J, with 12 bases between. Germline values: CDR1 MRHNA, CDR2 SNTAGT. This CDR3 spans 15 amino acids. This CDR3 reads CASSESGRYTDTQYF. In DNA form, the CDR3 reads TGTGCCAGCAGTGAATCCGGGCGGTACACAGATACGCAGTATTTT.

The rearrangement joins TRBV16 to TRBJ2-7; 9 bases fit TRBD1. The CDR3 is made up of 15 amino acids. Germline CDR1 KGHSY, CDR2 FQNENV. V was pared by 0 bases and J by 2 bases, with 2 bases of the junction left unmatched. CDR3 sequence: CASSQSGQGTYEQYF. CDR3 sequence (DNA): TGTGCCAGCAGCCAATCGGGACAGGGAACCTACGAGCAGTACTTC.

J is TRBJ2-7 and V is TRBV7-3; TRBD1 matches at 9 bases. There are 15 residues in the CDR3. J lost 3 bases, V lost 4 bases, and 7 bases had no gene match. Germline V gene sequence: CDR1 SGHTA, CDR2 FQGTGA. The CDR3 DNA reads as TGTGCCAGCAGCTCCCAACCGGGACAGGGCTACGAGCAGTACTTC. Its translation is CASSSQPGQGYEQYF.

In this sample, this clone turned up once. The rearrangement links TRBV6-6 to TRBJ2-1; 11 bases map to TRBD1. The CDR3 length is 15 residues. Germline V CDR1 and CDR2: MNHNY, SVGAGI (reference sequence). Germline trimming cut 6 bases from V and 2 bases from J; bases unmatched to any gene: 3. The CDR3 sequence is CASSGQGAAYNEQFF. In DNA form, the CDR3 reads TGTGCCAGCAGCGGACAGGGGGCGGCCTACAATGAGCAGTTCTTC.

The count of this clone is one. The J gene is TRBJ2-1, the V gene TRBV6-5; no clear D. Germline V gene data show CDR1 as MNHEY and CDR2 as SVGAGI. Between the trimmed V and J ends, which lost 7 bases and 4 bases, there was a span of 14 bases. The CDR3 runs to 14 residues. CDR3 bases: TGTGCCAGCACCCGACAAGGGTCTTACAATGAGCAGTTCTTC. Translated: CASTRQGSYNEQFF.

The rearrangement joins TRBV2 to TRBJ1-1; 8 nucleotides match TRBD1. This CDR3 spans 16 amino acids. Per germline, CDR1 SNHLY and CDR2 FYNNEI. V lost 1 base, J lost 0 bases, and 4 bases stayed unmatched. CDR3 sequence reads: CASSEGGQGMNTEAFF. CDR3 DNA: TGTGCCAGCAGTGAAGGAGGACAGGGCATGAACACTGAAGCTTTCTTT.

This sequence joins TRBV5-4 and TRBJ2-5, with D perhaps given as TRBD1 or TRBD2 (6 bases each). This CDR3 spans 15 amino acids. The germline V and J ends were trimmed by 0 bases and 1 base, with 10 bases remaining between them. The germline V gene has CDR1 SGHNT and CDR2 YYREEE (reference sequence). The CDR3 spells CASSLDPGAQETQYF. The CDR3 DNA reads TGTGCCAGCAGCTTGGACCCGGGGGCCCAAGAGACCCAGTACTTC.